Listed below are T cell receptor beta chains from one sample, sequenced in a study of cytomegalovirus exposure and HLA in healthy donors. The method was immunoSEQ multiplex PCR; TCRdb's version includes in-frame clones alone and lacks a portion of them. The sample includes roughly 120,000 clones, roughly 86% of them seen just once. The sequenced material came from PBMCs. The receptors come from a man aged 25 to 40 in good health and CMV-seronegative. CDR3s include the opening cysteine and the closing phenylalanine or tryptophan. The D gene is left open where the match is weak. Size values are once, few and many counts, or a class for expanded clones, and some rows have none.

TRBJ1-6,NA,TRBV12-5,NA,TGTGCTAGTGGTTTGGATCACTATAATTCACCCCTCCACTTT,CASGLDHYNSPLHF
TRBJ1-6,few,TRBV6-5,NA,TGTGCCAGACGTCCCCAGGGAACCTCACCCCTCCACTTT,CARRPQGTSPLHF
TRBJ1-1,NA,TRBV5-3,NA,TGTGCCAGAAGCTTGGTCTTGGGGGGGACTGAAGCTTTCTTT,CARSLVLGGTEAFF
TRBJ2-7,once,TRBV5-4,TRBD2,TGTGCCAGCAGCCCCCGTAGCGGGTACGAGCAGTACTTC,CASSPRSGYEQYF
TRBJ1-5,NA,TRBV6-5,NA,TGTGCCAGCAGTCTGGACATAAGCAATCAGCCCCAGCATTTT,CASSLDISNQPQHF
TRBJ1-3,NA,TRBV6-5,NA,TGTGCCAGCAGTTACTCGAGAGGAAACACCATATATTTT,CASSYSRGNTIYF
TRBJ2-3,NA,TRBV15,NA,TGTGCCACCAGCAGACTGTTAACAGATACGCAGTATTTT,CATSRLLTDTQYF
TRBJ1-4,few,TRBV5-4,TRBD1,TGTGCCAGCAGCCCGGGACAGGGCCATGAAAAACTGTTTTTT,CASSPGQGHEKLFF
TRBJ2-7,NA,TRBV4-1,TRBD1,TGCGCCAGCAGCCACTCGACAGGGAACCCCTACGAGCAGTACTTC,CASSHSTGNPYEQYF
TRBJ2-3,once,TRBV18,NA,TGTGCCAGCTCACCTAGTTGGGATACGCAGTATTTT,CASSPSWDTQYF
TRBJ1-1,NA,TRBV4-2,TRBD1,TGTGCCAGCAGCCAAGGTGGGACAGGGGGGTATGGCTCTGAAGCTTTCTTT,CASSQGGTGGYGSEAFF
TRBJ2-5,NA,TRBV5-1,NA,TGCGCCAGCAGCTTAAGTGGCGGGATGTTGGAGACCCAGTACTTC,CASSLSGGMLETQYF
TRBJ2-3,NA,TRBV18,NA,TGTGCCAGCTCACCAGGGGGCGCGATAGATACGCAGTATTTT,CASSPGGAIDTQYF
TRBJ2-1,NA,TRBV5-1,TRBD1,TGCGCCAGCAGCCTCAAGACAGGGGGCACCCTCAGCTCCTACAATGAGCAGTTCTTC,CASSLKTGGTLSSYNEQFF
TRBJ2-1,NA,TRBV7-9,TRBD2,TGTGCCAGCAGCGTTATCCCGGGGGGGGCTGATGAGCAGTTCTTC,CASSVIPGGADEQFF
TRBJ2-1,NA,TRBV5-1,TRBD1,TGCGCCAGCAGACAGGGGTCCTACAATGAGCAGTTCTTC,CASRQGSYNEQFF
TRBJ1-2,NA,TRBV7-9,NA,TGTGCCAGCAGCGCCGGACTTCTGAGGGATGGCTACACCTTC,CASSAGLLRDGYTF
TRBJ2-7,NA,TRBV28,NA,TGTGCCAGCAAGTTTTGGGGGCAGAATCTGCGCGAGCAGTACTTC,CASKFWGQNLREQYF
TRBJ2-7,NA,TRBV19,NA,TGTGCCAGTAGTCATGGTGCGGGGCCAAGCTCCTACGAGCAGTACTTC,CASSHGAGPSSYEQYF
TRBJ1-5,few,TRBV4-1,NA,TGCGCCAGCAGCCAAGTCCCCCACGGGAATCAGCCCCAGCATTTT,CASSQVPHGNQPQHF
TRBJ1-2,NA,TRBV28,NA,TGTGCCAGCAGTCTCGGGACTCATTATGGCTACACCTTC,CASSLGTHYGYTF
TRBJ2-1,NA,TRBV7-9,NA,TGTGCCAGCAGCTTAGACAGGTTGACCTACAATGAGCAGTTCTTC,CASSLDRLTYNEQFF
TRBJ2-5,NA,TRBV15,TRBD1,TGTGCCACCAGCTTACCGATGGGACAGCAAGAGACCCAGTACTTC,CATSLPMGQQETQYF
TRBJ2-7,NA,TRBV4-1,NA,TGCGCCAGCAGCCAATCCCGGGACACCACCTCCTACGAGCAGTACTTC,CASSQSRDTTSYEQYF
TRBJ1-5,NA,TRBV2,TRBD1,TGTGCCAGCAGATTAGGACAGGGGGAAAGGAATCAGCCCCAGCATTTT,CASRLGQGERNQPQHF
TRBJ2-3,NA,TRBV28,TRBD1,TGTGCCAGCTGGCCGGGACAGCGCACAGATACGCAGTATTTT,CASWPGQRTDTQYF
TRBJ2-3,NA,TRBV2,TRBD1,TGTGCCAGCAGTGAAGGGGGGACGGGACAGGACACAGATACGCAGTATTTT,CASSEGGTGQDTDTQYF
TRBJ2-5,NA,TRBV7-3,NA,TGTGCCAGCAGCCGAGACAGAGGAGAGACCCAGTACTTC,CASSRDRGETQYF